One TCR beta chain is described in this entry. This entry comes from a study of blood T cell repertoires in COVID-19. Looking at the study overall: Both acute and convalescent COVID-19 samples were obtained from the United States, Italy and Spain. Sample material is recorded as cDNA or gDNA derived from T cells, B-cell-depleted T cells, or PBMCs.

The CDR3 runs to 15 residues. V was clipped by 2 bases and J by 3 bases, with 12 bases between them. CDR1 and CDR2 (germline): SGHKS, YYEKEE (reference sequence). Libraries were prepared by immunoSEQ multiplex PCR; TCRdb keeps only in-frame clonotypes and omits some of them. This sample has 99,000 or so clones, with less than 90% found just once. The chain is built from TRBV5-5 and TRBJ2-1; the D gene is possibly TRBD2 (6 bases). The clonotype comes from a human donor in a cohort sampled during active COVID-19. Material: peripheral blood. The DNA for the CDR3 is TGTGCCAGCAGCTTTTCGGGAGCCCTCTACAATGAGCAGTTCTTC. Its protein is CASSFSGALYNEQFF.